These 27 T cell receptor beta chains originate from one sample sequenced in a study of control samples from healthy donors and cancer patients. The method was immunoSEQ multiplex PCR; TCRdb's version includes in-frame clones alone and lacks a portion of them. The sample has about 130,000 clones; 90% to 95% are singletons. The sequencing sample was made of PBMCs. These receptors all come from a man aged 50 to 59 with head and neck cancer.

V is TRBV27 and J is TRBJ1-5; no firm D call. The CDR3 is 15 residues long. Deletions cut 0 bases from V and 3 bases from J, with 9 bases between. Germline V CDR1 and CDR2: MNHEY, SMNVEV (reference sequence). The DNA of the CDR3 is TGTGCCAGCAGTTTATCGGACGGATACAATCAGCCCCAGCATTTT. Its translation is CASSLSDGYNQPQHF.

The chain joins TRBV20-1 to TRBJ1-5; D remains unclear. The germline V gene has CDR1 DFQATT and CDR2 SNEGSKA (reference sequence). The CDR3 runs 16 residues. Trimming removed 3 bases at V and 0 bases at J, with 15 bases between. The CDR3 reads CSASTAGGYSNQPQHF. In nucleotides, the CDR3 is TGCAGTGCTAGTACGGCAGGTGGATATAGCAATCAGCCCCAGCATTTT.

This chain connects TRBV7-2 to TRBJ1-1; D perhaps matches TRBD1 (5 bases). The CDR3 extends over 15 amino acids. Germline values: CDR1 SGHTA, CDR2 FQGNSA. The germline V and J ends were trimmed by 8 bases and 0 bases, with 16 bases remaining between them. The CDR3 coding sequence is TGTGCCAGCCTGCAGGGACCCCGTATGAACACTGAAGCTTTCTTT. This sequence encodes CASLQGPRMNTEAFF.

This rearrangement joins TRBV7-7 to TRBJ2-3; 10 bases match TRBD2. This CDR3 has 15 amino acids. The germline V gene encodes CDR1 SSHAT and CDR2 FNYEAQ (reference sequence). The V and J ends lost 4 bases and 5 bases, in that order; junction bases with no gene match: 6. The CDR3 protein is CASSSGLAGEDTQYF. CDR3 DNA sequence: TGTGCCAGCAGCTCCGGGCTAGCGGGAGAAGATACGCAGTATTTT.

The V and J genes are TRBV29-1 and TRBJ2-1; 13 nucleotides align to TRBD2. From germline, CDR1 is SQVTM and CDR2 ANQGSEA. V lost 4 bases to trimming and J lost 0 bases; unmatched junction nucleotides: 9. The CDR3 is 18 amino acids. The CDR3 loop is CSVVRTSGGLSSYNEQFF. In DNA, the CDR3 is TGCAGCGTTGTCCGGACTAGCGGGGGCCTGAGCTCCTACAATGAGCAGTTCTTC.

The V gene is TRBV3-1 (or the pseudogene TRBV3-2), the J gene TRBJ2-7; TRBD2 matches at 11 bases. V gave up 5 bases and J gave up 1 base; unmatched junction bases: 10. Germline V gives CDR1 LGHDT, CDR2 YNNKEL (reference sequence). The CDR3 runs to 17 residues. Here the CDR3 DNA reads TGTGCCAGCAGCTCAAGATGGCTAGCGGGGGGTTCCTACGAGCAGTACTTC. This gives the protein CASSSRWLAGGSYEQYF.

This chain joins TRBV18 and TRBJ2-7; 9 bases are shared with TRBD1. In germline, CDR1 is KGHSH, CDR2 LQKENI. CDR3 length: 12 residues. V dropped 6 bases and J dropped 5; count of bases not matched to a gene: 2. CDR3 coding DNA: TGTGCCAGCTCCACAGGGGGCGACGAGCAGTACTTC. It is translated as CASSTGGDEQYF. The complete variable domain, with remaining parts taken from reference TRBV18 and TRBJ2-7, reads NAGVMQNPRHLVRRRGQEARLRCSPMKGHSHVYWYRQLPEEGLKFMVYLQKENIIDESGMPKERFSAEFPKEGPSILRIQQVVRGDSAAYFCASSTGGDEQYFGPGTRLTVT.

The V gene is TRBV5-1, the J gene TRBJ2-1; maybe TRBD1 (6 bases). Germline V gene data show CDR1 as SGHRS and CDR2 as YFSETQ. Trimming left V 4 bases short and J 8 bases short, with 10 bases between. The CDR3 is 12 residues long. The CDR3 bases are TGCGCCAGCAGCCCGGACAGAGATGAGCAGTTCTTC. Encoded protein: CASSPDRDEQFF.

The chain uses TRBV6-6 and TRBJ1-1, with 7 bases lining up with TRBD1. The CDR3 consists of 12 residues. The germline V gene encodes CDR1 MNHNY and CDR2 SVGAGI (reference sequence). V was clipped by 7 bases and J by 5 bases; unmatched bases: 4. CDR3 sequence (DNA): TGTGCCAGCACCTTACAGGGGACTGAAGCTTTCTTT. It specifies CASTLQGTEAFF.

This chain links TRBV25-1 with TRBJ2-5; D possibly uses TRBD1 or TRBD2 (5 bases each). The CDR3 extends over 15 amino acids. Germline values: CDR1 MGHDK, CDR2 SYGVNS. Trimming took 6 bases from V and 3 from J, leaving 17 bases between them. The CDR3, as DNA: TGTGCCAGCAGCCGGCCCCTCTGGGGGAAAGAGACCCAGTACTTC. This encodes CASSRPLWGKETQYF.

The chain links TRBV6-2 or TRBV6-3 to TRBJ2-5, with 7 bases identical to TRBD2. The CDR3 totals 13 residues. Germline V CDR1 and CDR2: MNHEY, SVGEGT. Trimming at V came to 5 bases and at J to 5 bases, leaving 5 bases not matched to a gene. The CDR3 loop reads CASSLWGGETQYF. As DNA, the CDR3 is TGTGCCAGCAGTCTTTGGGGGGGTGAGACCCAGTACTTC.

This clone was observed once. V is TRBV11-3 and J is TRBJ2-1; 11 bases align to TRBD2. This CDR3 has 15 amino acids. CDR1 and CDR2 from the germline V gene are SGHNT and YENEEA. The V segment lost 3 bases and the J segment 4 bases; nucleotides outside the gene matches: 2. CDR3 amino acids: CASSLRTSGYNEQFF. DNA of the CDR3: TGTGCCAGCAGCTTGAGGACTAGCGGGTACAATGAGCAGTTCTTC.

The chain recombines TRBV6-5 with TRBJ1-1; D possibly corresponds to TRBD1 (5 bases). V lost 2 bases and J 0 bases, leaving 13 bases between the germline ends. The CDR3 extends over 16 amino acids. The germline CDR1 and CDR2 sequences are MNHEY and SVGAGI. The CDR3 bases are TGTGCCAGCAGTTACGGGACGGCCCGTGTGAACACTGAAGCTTTCTTT. Protein: CASSYGTARVNTEAFF.

Only one count was recorded for this clone. The CDR3 sequence: CASSLAGGYGYTF. CDR3 DNA sequence: TGTGCCAGCAGCTTGGCGGGAGGCTATGGCTACACCTTC. The gene calls are TRBV5-5 and TRBJ1-2; D uncertain. From germline, CDR1 is SGHKS and CDR2 YYEKEE (reference sequence). The CDR3 runs 13 residues. Deletions cut 0 bases from V and 4 bases from J, with 7 bases between.

The chain joins TRBV6-5 to TRBJ2-7; possible D gene TRBD2, 6 bases. The V end lost 0 bases, the J end lost 6 bases, and 15 bases lay between the germline ends. The CDR3 has 15 residues. From germline, CDR1 is MNHEY and CDR2 SVGAGI. The CDR3 DNA is TGTGCCAGCAGTTACTCTGGAAGGGCGGGGCCCGAGCAGTACTTC. Translated: CASSYSGRAGPEQYF.

J is TRBJ2-3 and V is TRBV7-2; D possibly corresponds to TRBD1 (6 bases). The germline CDR1 and CDR2 sequences are SGHTA and FQGNSA. The V end lost 1 base, the J end lost 6 bases, and 14 bases lay between the germline ends. This CDR3 has 15 residues. CDR3 bases: TGTGCCAGCAGCTTAGGCCTGGGGGCATCGGATACGCAGTATTTT. Translating it yields CASSLGLGASDTQYF.

This sequence joins TRBV28 and TRBJ1-1; D perhaps matches TRBD1 (6 bases). V shed 5 bases and J shed 1 base, with 17 bases lying between them. Germline V CDR1 and CDR2: MDHEN, SYDVKM. The CDR3 runs 16 residues. CDR3: CASSPLLQGRNTEAFF. The CDR3 nucleotides are TGTGCCAGCAGTCCCCTCCTACAGGGAAGGAACACTGAAGCTTTCTTT. The entire variable domain, with the rest obtained from reference TRBV28 and TRBJ1-1, is as follows: DVKVTQSSRYLVKRTGEKVFLECVQDMDHENMFWYRQDPGLGLRLIYFSYDVKMKEKGDIPEGYSVSREKKERFSLILESASTNQTSMYLCASSPLLQGRNTEAFFGQGTRLTVV.

V is TRBV30 and J is TRBJ1-3; D is unclear. Germline values: CDR1 GTSNPN, CDR2 SVGIG (reference sequence). Trimming removed 5 bases from V and 2 bases from J, with 7 bases in between. This CDR3 has 12 residues. For the CDR3, the DNA is TGTGCCTGGGCTCCACCTGGAAACACCATATATTTT. It yields the protein CAWAPPGNTIYF.

The J gene is TRBJ2-3, the V gene TRBV7-2; D uncertain. V lost 6 bases and J 4 bases, leaving 11 bases between the germline ends. The CDR3 runs to 13 residues. Germline V gives CDR1 SGHTA, CDR2 FQGNSA. The CDR3 region has the DNA TGTGCCAGCAGTCAACAGACCCCAGATACGCAGTATTTT. It is translated as CASSQQTPDTQYF.

The rearrangement uses TRBV27 and TRBJ2-2; 7 nucleotides match TRBD1. Germline V lookup: CDR1 MNHEY, CDR2 SMNVEV (reference sequence). This CDR3 comprises 18 residues. Unmatched junction bases numbered 20, after V lost 5 bases and J lost 8 bases. The CDR3 spells CASSPLLTGTVVSGELFF. In DNA, the CDR3 is TGTGCCAGCAGTCCCCTATTAACCGGGACAGTGGTTTCTGGGGAGCTGTTTTTT.

The chain recombines TRBV19 with TRBJ1-5, with 8 bases identical to TRBD1. Trimming at V came to 10 bases and at J to 5 bases, leaving 13 bases not matched to a gene. In germline, CDR1 is LNHDA, CDR2 SQIVND (reference sequence). This CDR3 has 15 amino acids. The CDR3, as DNA: TGTGCCACTAAACCCTGGACAGGGTTGCATCAGCCCCAGCATTTT. Protein: CATKPWTGLHQPQHF.

V gene TRBV9 combines with J gene TRBJ1-3; TRBD1 aligns across 7 bases. The CDR3 is made up of 16 amino acids. Losses at the gene ends were 6 bases for V and 6 bases for J; bases not matched to a gene: 15. Per germline, CDR1 SGDLS and CDR2 YYNGEE. The DNA of the CDR3 is TGTGCCAGCACGGGGGACAAAGACAGGGACGAAAACACCATATATTTT. It encodes CASTGDKDRDENTIYF.

The J gene is TRBJ2-4, the V gene TRBV29-1; D gene ambiguous. Looked up from germline, CDR1 is SQVTM and CDR2 is ANQGSEA. V was cut by 4 bases and J by 8 bases, with 9 bases left in between. The CDR3 loop spans 11 amino acids. The CDR3 region has the DNA TGCAGCGTTGCAGCTAGGGACATTCAGTACTTC. This translates into CSVAARDIQYF.

The V call is TRBV4-3, the J call TRBJ1-6; TRBD1 agrees at 8 bases. The CDR3 sequence is 15 residues long. With V trimmed by 0 bases and J by 10 bases, 5 bases remained unmatched. Germline V gene lookup returns CDR1 LGHNA and CDR2 YSLEER. CDR3 sequence reads: CASSQDWTGKSPLHF. The CDR3 DNA is TGCGCCAGCAGCCAAGACTGGACAGGGAAATCACCCCTCCACTTT.

V is TRBV5-1 and J is TRBJ2-7, with a weak D call TRBD1 (5 bases). Trimming removed 3 bases at V and 3 bases at J, with 16 bases between. Germline V lookup: CDR1 SGHRS, CDR2 YFSETQ. The CDR3 length is 15 residues. CDR3 in DNA: TGCGCCAGCAGCTGGCAGGGAAGGGGAATCTACGAGCAGTACTTC. It specifies CASSWQGRGIYEQYF.

V is TRBV19 and J is TRBJ1-3, with a tentative D call TRBD1 (5 bases). Germline V gives CDR1 LNHDA, CDR2 SQIVND (reference sequence). This CDR3 region has 16 residues. Trimming pared 3 bases from V and 7 bases from J, leaving 19 bases between. Written as DNA, the CDR3 is TGTGCCAGTAGTATTATCGGAGGGCCCGGGGGGAACACCATATATTTT. Amino acids: CASSIIGGPGGNTIYF.

The chain carries TRBV5-1 and TRBJ1-5; possible D gene TRBD1, 5 bases. The CDR3 extends over 14 amino acids. Germline CDR1 is SGHRS and CDR2 is YFSETQ. The V end was cut by 3 bases, the J end by 4 bases, with 11 bases between. The CDR3 here is CASSWGWGNQPQHF. In DNA, the CDR3 is TGCGCCAGCAGCTGGGGGTGGGGGAATCAGCCCCAGCATTTT. Together with reference TRBV5-1 and TRBJ1-5, the CDR3 gives the full variable domain: KAGVTQTPRYLIKTRGQQVTLSCSPISGHRSVSWYQQTPGQGLQFLFEYFSETQRNKGNFPGRFSGRQFSNSRSEMNVSTLELGDSALYLCASSWGWGNQPQHFGDGTRLSIL.